Many counts were recorded for the clone carrying this T cell receptor beta chain. What it binds is unknown. The DNA ends 3 residues before the CDR3 does, and the rest of the CDR3 is filled in from the germline J gene. V lost 4 bases and J lost 0, with 5 bases in between. The CDR3 covers 14 residues. Per germline, CDR1 KGHDR and CDR2 SFDVKD. The data originate from a study of T cell clonality in common variable immunodeficiency. CVID and control samples used equivalent genomic DNA input. Libraries were prepared by immunoSEQ multiplex PCR; TCRdb keeps only in-frame clonotypes and omits some of them. Sampling found roughly 58,000 clones, none seen once. Study results and limitations: Fewer deletions and N-nucleotide insertions were reportedly seen in common variable immunodeficiency TCR beta sequences. CVID subjects shared fewer TCRbeta clones than healthy controls did.

Donors gave about 5 to 8.5 ml heparinized peripheral whole blood. This clonotype was sampled from a person aged 18 to 70 in good health. The J gene is TRBJ2-2, the V gene TRBV24-1, with D unclear. Material for sequencing was peripheral blood mononuclear cells. Incomplete CDR3 DNA: TGTGCCACCAGTGAACTAACGAACACCGGGGAG. It is translated as CATSELTNTGE. The entire CDR3 reads CATSELTNTGELFF.